This T cell receptor (beta chain) originates from a study of OX40 agonist ivuxolimab in advanced cancers. Study details: Every 2 weeks, patients got intravenous ivuxolimab at one of six dose levels (0.01-10 mg/kg). There were three patients with partial responses, one having hepatocellular carcinoma and two cutaneous melanoma.

The study's findings and limits: Expanded clones were, on average, more numerous in CD8+ T cells than in CD4+. At doses 0.1 to 3.0 mg/kg, CD4+ and CD8+ clones expanded.

The CDR3 is 16 residues long. The junction had 9 bases not matched to a gene; V was cut back by 2 bases and J by 5 bases. Looked up from germline, CDR1 is SGHTA and CDR2 is FQGNSA. In its sample, this clone was seen once. Its target is not known. Profiled with immunoSEQ multiplex PCR; TCRdb holds only in-frame clones, not every one. Among some 63,000 clones, around 87% were seen once, and the ten largest hold 5% to 5.5%. The chain joins TRBV7-2 to TRBJ2-3, with 8 nucleotides matching TRBD2. The TCR was taken from an adult with an advanced solid tumor such as melanoma, head and neck, liver or kidney cancer. The source was CD4+ or CD8+ T cells sorted from blood, collected in a trial of the OX40 agonist ivuxolimab. CDR3 bases: TGTGCCAGCAGCTTATGGACTAGCCTCATGGGAGATACGCAGTATTTT. Translating gives CASSLWTSLMGDTQYF.